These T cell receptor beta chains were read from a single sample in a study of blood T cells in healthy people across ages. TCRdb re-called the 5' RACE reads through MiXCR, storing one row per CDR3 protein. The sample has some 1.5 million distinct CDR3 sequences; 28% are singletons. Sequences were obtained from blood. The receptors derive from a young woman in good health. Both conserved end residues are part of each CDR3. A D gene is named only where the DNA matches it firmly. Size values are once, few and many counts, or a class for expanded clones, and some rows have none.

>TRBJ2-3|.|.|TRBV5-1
TGCGCCAGCAGCAAGGCGCACACAGATACGCAGTATTTT
CASSKAHTDTQYF
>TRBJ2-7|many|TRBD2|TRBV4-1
TGCGCCAGCAGCCAAGTGGCGGGGGGGAACTACGAGCAGTACTTC
CASSQVAGGNYEQYF
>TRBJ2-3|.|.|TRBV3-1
TGTGCCAGCAGCCTGGAGAGTGCAGGTCGAGATACGCAGTATTTT
CASSLESAGRDTQYF
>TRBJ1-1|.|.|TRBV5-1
TGCGCCAGCAGCCCCAGGGGCTTGTTCTCTAACACTGAAGCTTTCTTT
CASSPRGLFSNTEAFF
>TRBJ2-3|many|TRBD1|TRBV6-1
TGTGCCAGCAGTCCCCGGACAGGGGGTGAGGATACGCAGTATTTT
CASSPRTGGEDTQYF
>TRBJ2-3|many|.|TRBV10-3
TGTGCCATCAGTGAGTCTGATAGTAGAGGAGGCGCAGATACGCAGTATTTT
CAISESDSRGGADTQYF
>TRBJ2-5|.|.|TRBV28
TGTGCCAGCAGTTACCGGGTCGGGCGAGAGACCCAGTACTTC
CASSYRVGRETQYF
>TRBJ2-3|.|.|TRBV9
TGTACCAGCAGCGTAGGGCCGGCGCGCACAGATACGCAGTATTTT
CTSSVGPARTDTQYF
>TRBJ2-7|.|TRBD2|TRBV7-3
TGTGCCAGCAGCCCCCAGGGAGGGGCTGGATACGAGCAGTACTTC
CASSPQGGAGYEQYF
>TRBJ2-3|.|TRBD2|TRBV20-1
TGCAGTGCAACCTTAGCCCTAGCGGGCCACACAGATACGCAGTATTTT
CSATLALAGHTDTQYF
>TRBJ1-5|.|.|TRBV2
TGTGCCAGCGGTGTGAACGTCAATCAGCCCCAGCATTTT
CASGVNVNQPQHF
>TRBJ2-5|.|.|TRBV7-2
TGTGCCAGCAGCTTAATGGCGCTACAAGAGACCCAGTACTTC
CASSLMALQETQYF
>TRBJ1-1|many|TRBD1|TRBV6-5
TGTGCCAGCACTAGACAGGGAGGGAGGGCAGCTTTCTTT
CASTRQGGRAAFF
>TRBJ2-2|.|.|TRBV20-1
TGCAGTGCAAGGGACCCTGGCATCGGGGAGCTGTTTTTT
CSARDPGIGELFF
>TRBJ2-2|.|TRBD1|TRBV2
TGTGCCAGCAGGGCCGGGACAGGGGGAACCGGGGAGCTGTTTTTT
CASRAGTGGTGELFF
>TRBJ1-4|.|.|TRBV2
TGTGCCAGCAGTATTGACGCGGGCGATGAAAAACTGTTTTTT
CASSIDAGDEKLFF
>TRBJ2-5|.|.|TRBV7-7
TGTGCCAACAGCTTAGCCCCCAAGAAGACCCAGTACTTC
CANSLAPKKTQYF
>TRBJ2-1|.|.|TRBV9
TGTGCCAGCAGCGTAGGAAGGGGCCTGTACAATGAGCAGTTCTTC
CASSVGRGLYNEQFF
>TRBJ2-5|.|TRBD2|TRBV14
TGTGCCAGTCAACTAGCGGGAGGTGAGACCCAGTACTTC
CASQLAGGETQYF
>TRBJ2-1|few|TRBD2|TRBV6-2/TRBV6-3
TGTGCCAGCAGGTCCCACCGGACTAGAAACAATGAGCAGTTCTTC
CASRSHRTRNNEQFF
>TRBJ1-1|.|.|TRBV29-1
TGCAGCGTTGAAGATTCGGCACACATGAACACTGAAGCTTTCTTT
CSVEDSAHMNTEAFF
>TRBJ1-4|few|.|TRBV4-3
TGCGCCAGCAGCCTCTTTAGTGGGGCGACTAATGAAAAACTGTTTTTT
CASSLFSGATNEKLFF
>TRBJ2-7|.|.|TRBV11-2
TGTGCCAGCAGCTTAGATGCACCGAGCTCCTACGAGCAGTACTTC
CASSLDAPSSYEQYF
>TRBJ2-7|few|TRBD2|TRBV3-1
TGTGCCAGCAGCCAAGGGGTCTTTAGCGGGAGCCTCTACGAGCAGTACTTC
CASSQGVFSGSLYEQYF
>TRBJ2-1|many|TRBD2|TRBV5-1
TGCGCCAGCAGCTTGCAACTAGCGGCATACAATGAGCAGTTCTTC
CASSLQLAAYNEQFF
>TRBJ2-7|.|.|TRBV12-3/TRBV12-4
TGTGCCAGCAAGTTTGGGGAGGCAGGTAGCGACGAGCAGTACTTC
CASKFGEAGSDEQYF
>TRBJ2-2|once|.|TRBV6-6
TGTGCCAGCAGTTACAACCTTGACACCGGGGAGCTGTTTTTT
CASSYNLDTGELFF
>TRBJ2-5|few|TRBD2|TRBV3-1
TGTGCCAGCAGCCAACCCCGGGCGGGGGGGCGAGAGACCCAGTACTTC
CASSQPRAGGRETQYF
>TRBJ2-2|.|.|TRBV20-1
TGCAGTGCTAGAGAGGGGCGGGGCATCTCCGGGGAGCTGTTTTTT
CSAREGRGISGELFF
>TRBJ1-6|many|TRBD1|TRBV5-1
TGCGCCAGCAGCTTCGGACAGGGAGATTCACCCCTCCACTTT
CASSFGQGDSPLHF
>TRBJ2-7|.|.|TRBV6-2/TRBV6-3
TGTGCCAGCATTGACGGACTTCACGAGCAGTACTTC
CASIDGLHEQYF
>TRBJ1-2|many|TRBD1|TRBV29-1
TGCAGCGCAAACCCAGGGGGAATGGGAGGCTACACCTTC
CSANPGGMGGYTF
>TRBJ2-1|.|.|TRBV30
TGTGCCTGGAGTGTCCCGCTTGTGAATGAGCAGTTCTTC
CAWSVPLVNEQFF
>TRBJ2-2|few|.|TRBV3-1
TGTGCCAGCAGCCATATGCGGGCCGGGGAGCTGTTTTTT
CASSHMRAGELFF
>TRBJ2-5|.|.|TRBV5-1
TGCGCCAGCAGCGGCCGAGGGACGACTCAAGAGACCCAGTACTTC
CASSGRGTTQETQYF
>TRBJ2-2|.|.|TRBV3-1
TGTGCCAGCAGCCAACCGAGCCTAGCGTTTCCACCGGCGGGGGAGCTGTTTTTT
CASSQPSLAFPPAGELFF
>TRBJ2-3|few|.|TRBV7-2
TGTGCCAGCAGCCAATGGGCAATTCTCACAGATACGCAGTATTTT
CASSQWAILTDTQYF
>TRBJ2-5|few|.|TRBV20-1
TGCAGTGCTAGAGAACAGGGTCGTCAAGAGACCCAGTACTTC
CSAREQGRQETQYF
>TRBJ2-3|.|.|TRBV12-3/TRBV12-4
TGTGCCAGCAGCCCGGGGTTAGATGATACGCAGTATTTT
CASSPGLDDTQYF
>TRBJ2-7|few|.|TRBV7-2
TGTGCCAGCAGCGCCACTAACCACGAGCAGTACTTC
CASSATNHEQYF
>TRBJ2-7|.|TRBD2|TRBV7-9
TGTGCCAGCACCTCATCGACTAGCGGGTCCTACGAGCAGTACTTC
CASTSSTSGSYEQYF
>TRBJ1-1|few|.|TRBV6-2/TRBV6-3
TGTGCCACCACACTCATGAACACTGAAGCTTTCTTT
CATTLMNTEAFF